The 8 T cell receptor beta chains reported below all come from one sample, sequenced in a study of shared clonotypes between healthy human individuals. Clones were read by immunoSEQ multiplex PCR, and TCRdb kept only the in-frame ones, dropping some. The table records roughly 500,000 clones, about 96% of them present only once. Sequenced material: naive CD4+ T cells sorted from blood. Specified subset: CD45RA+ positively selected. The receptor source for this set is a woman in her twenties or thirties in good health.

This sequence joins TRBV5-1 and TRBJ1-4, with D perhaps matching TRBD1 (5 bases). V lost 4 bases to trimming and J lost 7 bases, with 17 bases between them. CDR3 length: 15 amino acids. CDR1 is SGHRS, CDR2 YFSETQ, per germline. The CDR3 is CASSPPVGEGEKLFF. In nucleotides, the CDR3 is TGCGCCAGCAGCCCCCCAGTAGGGGAAGGTGAAAAACTGTTTTTT.

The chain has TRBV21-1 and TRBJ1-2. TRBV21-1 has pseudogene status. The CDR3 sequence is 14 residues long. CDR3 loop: CASGLGGREYGYTF. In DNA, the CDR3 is TGTGCCAGCGGACTGGGGGGCAGGGAGTATGGCTACACCTTC.

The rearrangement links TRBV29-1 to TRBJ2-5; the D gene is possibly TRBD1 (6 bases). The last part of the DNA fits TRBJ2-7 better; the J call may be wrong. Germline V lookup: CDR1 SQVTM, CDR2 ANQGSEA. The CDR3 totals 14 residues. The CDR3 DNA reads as TGCAGCGTTATATCACCCGGGACACTCTACGAGCAGTACTTC. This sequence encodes CSVISPGTLYEQYF.

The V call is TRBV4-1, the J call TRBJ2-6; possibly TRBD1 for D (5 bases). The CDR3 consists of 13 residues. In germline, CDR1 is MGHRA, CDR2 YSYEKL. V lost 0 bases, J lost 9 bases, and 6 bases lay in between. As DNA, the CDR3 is TGCGCCAGCAGCCAAGATCAGGGCAACGTCCTGACTTTC. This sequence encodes CASSQDQGNVLTF.

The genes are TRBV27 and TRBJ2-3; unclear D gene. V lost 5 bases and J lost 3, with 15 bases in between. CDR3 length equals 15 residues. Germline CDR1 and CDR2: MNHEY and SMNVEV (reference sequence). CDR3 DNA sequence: TGTGCCAGCAGTAACCGGGCGCTGGGGACAGATACGCAGTATTTT. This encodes CASSNRALGTDTQYF.

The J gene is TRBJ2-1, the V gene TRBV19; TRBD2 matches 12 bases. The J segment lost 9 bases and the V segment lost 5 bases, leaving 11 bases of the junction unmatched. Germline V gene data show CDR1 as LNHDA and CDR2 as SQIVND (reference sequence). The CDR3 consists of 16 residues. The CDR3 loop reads CASSSPSGRAPTEQFF. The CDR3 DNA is TGTGCCAGTAGTTCACCTAGCGGGAGGGCTCCGACTGAGCAGTTCTTC.

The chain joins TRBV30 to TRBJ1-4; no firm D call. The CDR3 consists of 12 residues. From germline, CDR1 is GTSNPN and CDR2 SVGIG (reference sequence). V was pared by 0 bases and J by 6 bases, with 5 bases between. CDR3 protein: CAWSVQHEKLFF. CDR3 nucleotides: TGTGCCTGGAGTGTACAGCATGAAAAACTGTTTTTT.

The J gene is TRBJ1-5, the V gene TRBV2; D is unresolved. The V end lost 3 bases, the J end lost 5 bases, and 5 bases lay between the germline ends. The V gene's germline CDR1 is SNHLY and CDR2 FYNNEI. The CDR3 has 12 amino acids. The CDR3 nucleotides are TGTGCCAGCAGTGATGGGGATCAGCCCCAGCATTTT. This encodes CASSDGDQPQHF. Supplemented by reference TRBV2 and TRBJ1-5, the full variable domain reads EPEVTQTPSHQVTQMGQEVILRCVPISNHLYFYWYRQILGQKVEFLVSFYNNEISEKSEIFDDQFSVERPDGSNFTLKIRSTKLEDSAMYFCASSDGDQPQHFGDGTRLSIL.